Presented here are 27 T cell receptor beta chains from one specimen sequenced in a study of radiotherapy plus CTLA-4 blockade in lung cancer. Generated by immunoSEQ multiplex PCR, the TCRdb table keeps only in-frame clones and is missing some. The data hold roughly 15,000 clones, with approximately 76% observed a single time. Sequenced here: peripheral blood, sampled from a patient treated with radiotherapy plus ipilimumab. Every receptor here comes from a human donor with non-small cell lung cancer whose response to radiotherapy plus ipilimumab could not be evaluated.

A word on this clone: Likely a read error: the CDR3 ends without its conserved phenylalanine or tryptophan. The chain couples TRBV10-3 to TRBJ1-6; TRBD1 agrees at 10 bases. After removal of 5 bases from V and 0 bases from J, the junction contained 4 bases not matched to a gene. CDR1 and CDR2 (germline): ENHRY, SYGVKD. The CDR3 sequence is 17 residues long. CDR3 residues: CAISQDRGSSYNSPLHL. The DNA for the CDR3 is TGTGCCATCAGTCAGGACAGGGGGAGCTCCTATAATTCACCCCTCCACCTT.

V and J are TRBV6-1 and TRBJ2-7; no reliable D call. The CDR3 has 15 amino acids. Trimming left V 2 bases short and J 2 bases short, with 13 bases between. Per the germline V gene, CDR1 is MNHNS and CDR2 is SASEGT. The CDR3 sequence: CASSETAGFTYEQYF. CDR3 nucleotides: TGTGCCAGCAGTGAAACGGCAGGTTTTACCTACGAGCAGTACTTC.

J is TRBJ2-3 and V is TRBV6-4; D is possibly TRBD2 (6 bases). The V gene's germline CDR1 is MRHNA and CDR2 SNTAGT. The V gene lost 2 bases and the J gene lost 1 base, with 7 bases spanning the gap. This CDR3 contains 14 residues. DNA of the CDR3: TGTGCCAGCAGTGACGGCGGGGGCACAGATACGCAGTATTTT. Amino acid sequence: CASSDGGGTDTQYF.

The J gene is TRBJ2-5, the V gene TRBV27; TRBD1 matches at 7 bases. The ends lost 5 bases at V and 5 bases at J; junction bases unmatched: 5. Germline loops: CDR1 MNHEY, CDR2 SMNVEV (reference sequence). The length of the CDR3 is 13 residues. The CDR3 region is CASSRGRWETQYF. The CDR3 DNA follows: TGTGCCAGCAGTAGGGGGCGGTGGGAGACCCAGTACTTC.

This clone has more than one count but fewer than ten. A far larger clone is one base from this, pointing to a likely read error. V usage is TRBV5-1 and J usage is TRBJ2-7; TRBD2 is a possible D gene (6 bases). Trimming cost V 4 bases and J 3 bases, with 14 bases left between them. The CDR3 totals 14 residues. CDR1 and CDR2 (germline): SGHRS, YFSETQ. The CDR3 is CASSLRGTDYEQYF. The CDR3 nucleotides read TGCGCCAGCAGCCTGCGCGGGACGGACTACGAGCAGTACTTC. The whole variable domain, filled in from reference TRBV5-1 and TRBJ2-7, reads KAGVTQTPRYLIKTRGQQVTLSCSPISGHRSVSWYQQTPGQGLQFLFEYFSETQRNKGNFPGRFSGRQFSNSRSEMNVSTLELGDSALYLCASSLRGTDYEQYFGPGTRLTVT.

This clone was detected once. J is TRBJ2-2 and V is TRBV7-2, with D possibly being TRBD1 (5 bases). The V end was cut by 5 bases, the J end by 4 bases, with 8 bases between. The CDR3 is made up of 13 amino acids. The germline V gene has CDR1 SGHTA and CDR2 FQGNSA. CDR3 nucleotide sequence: TGTGCCAGCAGCCAAGGGGCCACCGGGGAGCTGTTTTTT. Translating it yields CASSQGATGELFF.

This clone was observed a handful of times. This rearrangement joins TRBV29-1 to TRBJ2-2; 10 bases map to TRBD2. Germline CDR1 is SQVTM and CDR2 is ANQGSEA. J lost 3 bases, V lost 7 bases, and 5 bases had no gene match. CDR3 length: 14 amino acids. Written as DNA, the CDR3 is TGCAGCGCAACCGGGACTAGCGACACCGGGGAGCTGTTTTTT. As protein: CSATGTSDTGELFF.

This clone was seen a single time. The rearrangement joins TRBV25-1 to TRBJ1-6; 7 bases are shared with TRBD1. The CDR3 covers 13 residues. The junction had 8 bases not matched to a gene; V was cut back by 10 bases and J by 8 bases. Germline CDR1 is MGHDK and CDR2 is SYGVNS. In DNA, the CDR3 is TGTGCCACCCGACGGGGGACAGATTCACCCCTCCACTTT. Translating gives CATRRGTDSPLHF.

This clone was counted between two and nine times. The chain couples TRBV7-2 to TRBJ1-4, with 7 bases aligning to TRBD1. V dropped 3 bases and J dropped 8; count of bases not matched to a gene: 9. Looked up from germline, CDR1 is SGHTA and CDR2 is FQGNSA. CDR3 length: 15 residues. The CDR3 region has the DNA TGTGCCAGCAGCTTGGGTCAGGGGGATCAAGAAAAACTGTTTTTT. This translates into CASSLGQGDQEKLFF.

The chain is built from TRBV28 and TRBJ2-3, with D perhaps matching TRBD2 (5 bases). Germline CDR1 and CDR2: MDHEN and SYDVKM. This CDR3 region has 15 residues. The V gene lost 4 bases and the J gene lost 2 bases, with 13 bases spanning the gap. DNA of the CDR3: TGTGCCAGCAGTTACCGGACTCCGACCACAGATACGCAGTATTTT. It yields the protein CASSYRTPTTDTQYF.

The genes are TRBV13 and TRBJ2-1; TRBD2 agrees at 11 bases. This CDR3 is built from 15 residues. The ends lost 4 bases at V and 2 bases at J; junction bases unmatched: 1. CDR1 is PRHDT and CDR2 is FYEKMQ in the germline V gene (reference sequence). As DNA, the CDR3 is TGTGCCAGCAGCTCGGGACTAGCGGCCTACAATGAGCAGTTCTTC. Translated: CASSSGLAAYNEQFF.

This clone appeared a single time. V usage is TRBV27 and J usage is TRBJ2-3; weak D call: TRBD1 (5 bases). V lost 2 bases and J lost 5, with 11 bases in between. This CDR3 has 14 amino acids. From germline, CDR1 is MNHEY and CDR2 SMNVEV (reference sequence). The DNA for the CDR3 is TGTGCCAGCAGTTTACAGGGTCAACAAGATACGCAGTATTTT. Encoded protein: CASSLQGQQDTQYF.

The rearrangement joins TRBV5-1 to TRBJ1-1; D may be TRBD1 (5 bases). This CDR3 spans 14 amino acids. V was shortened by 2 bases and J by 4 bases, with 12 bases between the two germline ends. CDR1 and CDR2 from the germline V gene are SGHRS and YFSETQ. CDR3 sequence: CASSFAGQPTEAFF. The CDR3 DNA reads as TGCGCCAGCAGCTTCGCGGGGCAGCCCACTGAAGCTTTCTTT.

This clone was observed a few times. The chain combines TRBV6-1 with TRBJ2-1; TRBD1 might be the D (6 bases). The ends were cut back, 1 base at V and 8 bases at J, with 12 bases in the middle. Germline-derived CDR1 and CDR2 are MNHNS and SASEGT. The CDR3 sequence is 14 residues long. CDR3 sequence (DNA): TGTGCCAGCAGTGAAGGGACAGTCGACTATGAGCAGTTCTTC. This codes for CASSEGTVDYEQFF.

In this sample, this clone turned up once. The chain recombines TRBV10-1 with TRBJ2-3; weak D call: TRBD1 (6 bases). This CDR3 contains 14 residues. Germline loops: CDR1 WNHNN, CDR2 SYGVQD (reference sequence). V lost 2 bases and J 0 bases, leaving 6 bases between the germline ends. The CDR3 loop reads CASSERGSTDTQYF. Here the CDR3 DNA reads TGCGCCAGCAGTGAGAGGGGGAGCACAGATACGCAGTATTTT.

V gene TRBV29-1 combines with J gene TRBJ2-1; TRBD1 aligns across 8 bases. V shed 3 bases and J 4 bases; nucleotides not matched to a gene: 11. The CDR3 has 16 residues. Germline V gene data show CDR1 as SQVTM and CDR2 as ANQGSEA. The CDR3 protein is CSVEGIDRGIYNEQFF. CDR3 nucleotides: TGCAGCGTTGAGGGGATTGACAGGGGTATTTACAATGAGCAGTTCTTC.

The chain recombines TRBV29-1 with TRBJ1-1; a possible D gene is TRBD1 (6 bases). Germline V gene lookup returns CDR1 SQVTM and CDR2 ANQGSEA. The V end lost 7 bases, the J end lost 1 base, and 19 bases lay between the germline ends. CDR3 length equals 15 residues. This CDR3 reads CSGCGGQQGNTEAFF. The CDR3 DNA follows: TGCAGCGGCTGCGGCGGACAACAGGGGAACACTGAAGCTTTCTTT.

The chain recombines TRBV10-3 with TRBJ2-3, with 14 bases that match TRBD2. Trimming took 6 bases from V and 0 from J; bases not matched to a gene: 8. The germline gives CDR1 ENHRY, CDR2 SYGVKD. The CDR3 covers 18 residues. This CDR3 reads CAISRLAGGHRSTDTQYF. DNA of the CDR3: TGTGCCATCAGCCGACTAGCGGGGGGGCATAGAAGCACAGATACGCAGTATTTT.

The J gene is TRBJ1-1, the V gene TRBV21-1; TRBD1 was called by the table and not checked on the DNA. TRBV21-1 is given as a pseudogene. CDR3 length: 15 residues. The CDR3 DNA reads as TGTGCCAGCAGCCTCCGGGACAGGGAAAAAAGGTCAGCTTTCTTT. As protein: CASSLRDREKRSAFF.

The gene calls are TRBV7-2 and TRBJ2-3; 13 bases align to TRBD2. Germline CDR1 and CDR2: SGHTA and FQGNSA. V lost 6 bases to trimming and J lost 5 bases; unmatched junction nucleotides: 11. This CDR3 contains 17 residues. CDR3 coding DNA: TGTGCCAGCAGTTCATTGCCGGGACTAGCGGGGATAGATACGCAGTATTTT. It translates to CASSSLPGLAGIDTQYF.

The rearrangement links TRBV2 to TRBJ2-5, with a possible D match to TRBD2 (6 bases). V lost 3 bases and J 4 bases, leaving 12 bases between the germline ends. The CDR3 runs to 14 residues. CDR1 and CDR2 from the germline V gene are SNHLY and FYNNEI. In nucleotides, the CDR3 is TGTGCCAGCAGTGAGGATCAGGGAGGAGAGACCCAGTACTTC. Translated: CASSEDQGGETQYF.

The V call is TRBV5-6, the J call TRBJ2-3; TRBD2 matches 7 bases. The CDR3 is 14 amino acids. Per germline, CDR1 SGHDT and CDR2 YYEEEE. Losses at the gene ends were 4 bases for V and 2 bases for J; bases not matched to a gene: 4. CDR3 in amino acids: CASSRLAFTDTQYF. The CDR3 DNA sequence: TGTGCCAGCAGCCGACTAGCCTTCACAGATACGCAGTATTTT.

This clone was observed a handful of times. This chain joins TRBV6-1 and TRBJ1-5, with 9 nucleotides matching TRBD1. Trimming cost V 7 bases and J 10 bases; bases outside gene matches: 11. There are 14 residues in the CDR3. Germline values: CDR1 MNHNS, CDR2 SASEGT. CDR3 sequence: CASIGGQGFEPQHF. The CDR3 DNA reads TGTGCCAGCATAGGGGGACAGGGATTTGAACCCCAGCATTTT.

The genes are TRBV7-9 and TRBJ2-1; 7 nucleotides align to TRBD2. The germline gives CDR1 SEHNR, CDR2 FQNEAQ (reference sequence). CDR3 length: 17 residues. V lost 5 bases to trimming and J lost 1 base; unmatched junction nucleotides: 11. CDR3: CASSPGFRGGSYNEQFF. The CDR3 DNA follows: TGTGCCAGCAGCCCGGGATTTCGCGGGGGATCCTACAATGAGCAGTTCTTC.

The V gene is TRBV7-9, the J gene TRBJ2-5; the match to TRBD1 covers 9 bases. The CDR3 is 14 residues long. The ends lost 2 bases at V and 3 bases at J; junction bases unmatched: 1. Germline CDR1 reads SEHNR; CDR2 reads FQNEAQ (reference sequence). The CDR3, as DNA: TGTGCCAGCAGCTTATGGGACAGGGAAGAGACCCAGTACTTC. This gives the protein CASSLWDREETQYF.

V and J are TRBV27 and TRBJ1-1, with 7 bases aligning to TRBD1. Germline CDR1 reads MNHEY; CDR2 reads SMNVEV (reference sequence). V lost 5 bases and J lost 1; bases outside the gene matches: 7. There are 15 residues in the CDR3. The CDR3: CASSPRGNGNTEAFF. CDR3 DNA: TGTGCCAGCAGTCCCAGGGGGAACGGGAACACTGAAGCTTTCTTT.

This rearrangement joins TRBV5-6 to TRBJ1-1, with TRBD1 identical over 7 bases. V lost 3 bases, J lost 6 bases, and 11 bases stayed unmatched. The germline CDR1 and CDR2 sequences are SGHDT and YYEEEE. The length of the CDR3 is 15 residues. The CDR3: CASSSLGDTGAEAFF. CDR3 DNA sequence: TGTGCCAGCAGCTCCCTGGGGGATACAGGGGCTGAAGCTTTCTTT.